This T cell receptor (beta chain) was obtained from a study of CD8+CD57+ T cells in acquired aplastic anemia. 13 amino acids form the CDR3, both terminal residues included. Germline CDR1 reads SGHTA; CDR2 reads FQGNSA. Patients who underwent sequencing had shown CD8+CD57+ cell expansion by flow cytometry. Remarks on this clonotype: It is likely a read error, because the conserved phenylalanine at the end of the CDR3 is missing. It is unclear where the CDR3 begins or ends on the DNA, so no DNA is shown, and the CDR3 is as TCRdb lists it.

Genomic DNA was employed as the template in profiling TCR beta VDJ and CDR3. TCRdb fed the reads into MiXCR, producing one record per CDR3 protein. The table shows approximately 250,000 distinct CDR3 sequences, with around 82% occurring only once. Sample: sorted CD4+, CD8+, or CD8+CD57+ T cells (not recorded which) from PBMCs. The receptor was derived from a human donor with aplastic anemia. This chain uses TRBV7-2 with TRBJ2-3. The CDR3 protein is CASSEEGTDNENL.